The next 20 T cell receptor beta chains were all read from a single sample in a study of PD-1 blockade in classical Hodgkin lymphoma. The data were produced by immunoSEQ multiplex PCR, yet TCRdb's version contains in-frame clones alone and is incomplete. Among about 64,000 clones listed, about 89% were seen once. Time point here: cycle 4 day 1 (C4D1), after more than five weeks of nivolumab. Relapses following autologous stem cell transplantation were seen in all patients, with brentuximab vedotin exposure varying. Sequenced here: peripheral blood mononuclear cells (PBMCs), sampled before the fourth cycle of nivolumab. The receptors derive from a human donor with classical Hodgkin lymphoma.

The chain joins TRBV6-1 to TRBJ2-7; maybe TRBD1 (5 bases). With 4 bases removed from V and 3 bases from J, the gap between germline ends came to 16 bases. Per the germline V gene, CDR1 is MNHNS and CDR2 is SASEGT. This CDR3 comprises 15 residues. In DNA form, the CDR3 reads TGTGCCAGCAGTGCGGTGGGGTTTCAGGGCTACGAGCAGTACTTC. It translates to CASSAVGFQGYEQYF.

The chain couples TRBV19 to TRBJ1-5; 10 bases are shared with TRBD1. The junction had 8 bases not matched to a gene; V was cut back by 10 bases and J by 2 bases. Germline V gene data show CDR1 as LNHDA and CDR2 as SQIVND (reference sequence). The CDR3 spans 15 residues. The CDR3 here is CATTTGTGGNQPQHF. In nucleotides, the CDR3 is TGTGCCACTACAACCGGGACAGGGGGCAATCAGCCCCAGCATTTT.

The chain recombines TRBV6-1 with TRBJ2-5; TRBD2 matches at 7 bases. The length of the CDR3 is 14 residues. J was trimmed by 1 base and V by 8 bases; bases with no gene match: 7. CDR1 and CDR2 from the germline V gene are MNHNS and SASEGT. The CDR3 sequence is CASQIGEGQETQYF. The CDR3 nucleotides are TGTGCCAGCCAAATCGGGGAGGGCCAAGAGACCCAGTACTTC.

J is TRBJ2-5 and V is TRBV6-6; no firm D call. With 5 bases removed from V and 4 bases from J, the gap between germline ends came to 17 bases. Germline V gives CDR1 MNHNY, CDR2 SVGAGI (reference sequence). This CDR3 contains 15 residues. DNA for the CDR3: TGTGCCAGCAGTCCCCGGGCCCCGTCAGGAGAGACCCAGTACTTC. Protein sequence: CASSPRAPSGETQYF.

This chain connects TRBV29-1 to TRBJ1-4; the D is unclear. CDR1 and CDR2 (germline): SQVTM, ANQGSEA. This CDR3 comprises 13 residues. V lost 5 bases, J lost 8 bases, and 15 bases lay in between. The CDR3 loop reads CSVIESGEEKLFF. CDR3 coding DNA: TGCAGCGTTATTGAGAGCGGTGAAGAAAAACTGTTTTTT. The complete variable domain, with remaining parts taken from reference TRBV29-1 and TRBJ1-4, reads SAVISQKPSRDICQRGTSLTIQCQVDSQVTMMFWYRQQPGQSLTLIATANQGSEATYESGFVIDKFPISRPNLTFSTLTVSNMSPEDSSIYLCSVIESGEEKLFFGSGTQLSVL.

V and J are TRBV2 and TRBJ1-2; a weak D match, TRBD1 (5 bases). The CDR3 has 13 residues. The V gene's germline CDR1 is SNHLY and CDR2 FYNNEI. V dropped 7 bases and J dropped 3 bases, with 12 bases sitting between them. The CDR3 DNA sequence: TGTGCCAGCACGGGGCGGGGGTACTATGGCTACACCTTC. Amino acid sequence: CASTGRGYYGYTF.

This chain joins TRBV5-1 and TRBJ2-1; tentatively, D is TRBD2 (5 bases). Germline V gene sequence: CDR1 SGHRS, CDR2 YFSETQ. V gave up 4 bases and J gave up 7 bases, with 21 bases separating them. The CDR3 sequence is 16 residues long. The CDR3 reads CASSPDLAASLNEQFF. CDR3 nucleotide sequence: TGCGCCAGCAGCCCAGATCTAGCCGCGTCCCTGAATGAGCAGTTCTTC.

The CDR3 loop is CASSDEKLFF. CDR3 DNA sequence: TGCGCCAGCAGTGACGAAAAACTGTTTTTT. The chain has TRBV4-1 and TRBJ1-4; D uncertain. Germline-derived CDR1 and CDR2 are MGHRA and YSYEKL. V was cut by 6 bases and J by 8 bases, with 4 bases left in between. The CDR3 totals 10 residues.

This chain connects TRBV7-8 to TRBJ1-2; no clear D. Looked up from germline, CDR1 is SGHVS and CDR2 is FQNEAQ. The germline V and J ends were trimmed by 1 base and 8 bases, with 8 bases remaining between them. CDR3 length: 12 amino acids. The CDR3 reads CASSLVADGYTF. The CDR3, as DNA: TGTGCCAGCAGCTTAGTGGCGGACGGCTACACCTTC.

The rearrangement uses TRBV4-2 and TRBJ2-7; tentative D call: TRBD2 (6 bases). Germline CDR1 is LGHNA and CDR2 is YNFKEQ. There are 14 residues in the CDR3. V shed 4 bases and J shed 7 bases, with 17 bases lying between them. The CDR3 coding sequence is TGTGCCAGCAGCCGAAGGGTTGGGACTCAAGAGCAGTACTTC. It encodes CASSRRVGTQEQYF.

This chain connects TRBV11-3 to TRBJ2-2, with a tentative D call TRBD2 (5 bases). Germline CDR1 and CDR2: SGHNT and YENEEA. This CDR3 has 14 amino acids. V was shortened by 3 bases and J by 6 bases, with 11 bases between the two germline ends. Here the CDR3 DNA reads TGTGCCAGCAGCTTGAGAGGGAATCCCGGGGAGCTGTTTTTT. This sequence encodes CASSLRGNPGELFF.

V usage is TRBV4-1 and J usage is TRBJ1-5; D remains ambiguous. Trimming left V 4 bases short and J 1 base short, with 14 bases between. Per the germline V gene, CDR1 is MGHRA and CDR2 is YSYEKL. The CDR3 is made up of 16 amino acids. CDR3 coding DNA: TGCGCCAGCAGCCTCCATCCCAGTGGGAGCAATCAGCCCCAGCATTTT. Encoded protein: CASSLHPSGSNQPQHF.

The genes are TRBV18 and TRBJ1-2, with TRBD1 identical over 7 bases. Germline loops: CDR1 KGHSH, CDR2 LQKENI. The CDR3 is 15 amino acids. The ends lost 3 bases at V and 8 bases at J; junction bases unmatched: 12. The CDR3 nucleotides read TGTGCCAGCTCACCCGGGACAGACACGGAGGGAGGCTACACCTTC. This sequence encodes CASSPGTDTEGGYTF.

The CDR3 bases are TGTGCCAGCAGCAAAGGGACAGAAGCTTTCTTT. Its protein is CASSKGTEAFF. The rearrangement uses TRBV27 and TRBJ1-1; D is perhaps TRBD1 (6 bases). From germline, CDR1 is MNHEY and CDR2 SMNVEV (reference sequence). The ends were cut back, 6 bases at V and 8 bases at J, with 10 bases in the middle. This CDR3 has 11 residues.

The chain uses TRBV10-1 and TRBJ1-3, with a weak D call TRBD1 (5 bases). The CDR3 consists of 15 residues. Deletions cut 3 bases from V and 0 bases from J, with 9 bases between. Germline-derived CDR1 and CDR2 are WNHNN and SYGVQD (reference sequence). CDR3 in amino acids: CASSDQGGSGNTIYF. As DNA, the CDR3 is TGCGCCAGCAGTGACCAGGGCGGCTCTGGAAACACCATATATTTT.

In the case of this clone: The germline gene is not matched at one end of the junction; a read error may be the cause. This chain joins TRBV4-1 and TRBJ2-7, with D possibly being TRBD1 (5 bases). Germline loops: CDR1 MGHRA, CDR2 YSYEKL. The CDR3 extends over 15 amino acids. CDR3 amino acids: CASNQGWGNSYEQYF. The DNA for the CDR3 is TGCGCCAGCAACCAAGGTTGGGGCAACTCCTACGAGCAGTACTTC.

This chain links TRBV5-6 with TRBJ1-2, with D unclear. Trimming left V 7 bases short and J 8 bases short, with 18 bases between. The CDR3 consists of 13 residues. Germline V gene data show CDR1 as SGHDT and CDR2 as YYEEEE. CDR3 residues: CASLGGRTEGYTF. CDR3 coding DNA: TGTGCCAGCCTTGGAGGCAGGACTGAAGGCTACACCTTC.

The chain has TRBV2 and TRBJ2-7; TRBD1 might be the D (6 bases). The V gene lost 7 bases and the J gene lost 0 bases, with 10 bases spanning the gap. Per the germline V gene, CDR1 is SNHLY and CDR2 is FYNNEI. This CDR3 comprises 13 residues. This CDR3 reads CASNPGDSYEQYF. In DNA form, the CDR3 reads TGTGCCAGCAACCCAGGGGACTCCTACGAGCAGTACTTC.

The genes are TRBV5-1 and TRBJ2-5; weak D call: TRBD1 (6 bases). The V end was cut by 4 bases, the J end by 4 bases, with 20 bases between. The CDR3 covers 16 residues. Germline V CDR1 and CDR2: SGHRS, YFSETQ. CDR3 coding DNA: TGCGCCAGCAGCCAGGGCGGGTCCACAGGGCGAGAGACCCAGTACTTC. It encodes CASSQGGSTGRETQYF.

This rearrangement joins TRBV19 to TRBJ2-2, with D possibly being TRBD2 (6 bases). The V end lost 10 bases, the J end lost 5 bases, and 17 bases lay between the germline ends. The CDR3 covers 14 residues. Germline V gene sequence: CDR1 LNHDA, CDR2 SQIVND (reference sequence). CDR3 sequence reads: CATREAGRTGELFF. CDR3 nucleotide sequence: TGTGCCACCCGAGAAGCGGGCCGGACCGGGGAGCTGTTTTTT.